Below, 8 T cell receptor beta chains from the same sample are listed, as sequenced in a study of blood T cell repertoires in COVID-19 (dated by TCRdb to about 2020). Libraries were constructed by the immunoSEQ multiplex PCR assay. Held by TCRdb, this immuneACCESS table contains in-frame sequences only and omits some clones. Under half of the omission traces to an unresolved V gene where checked; the cause of the rest is unknown. Across this sample there are 100,000 to 150,000 clones, with 75% to 90% seen only once. The top ten clonotypes cover about 2.5% of the sample. Sample: PBMCs or T cells enriched from blood (not recorded which). The receptors stem from a woman aged 45-65 years who had recovered from COVID-19.

The gene calls are TRBV9 and TRBJ1-2, with 10 bases fitting TRBD1. V dropped 4 bases and J dropped 5; count of bases not matched to a gene: 11. The germline V gene encodes CDR1 SGDLS and CDR2 YYNGEE. The CDR3 is 16 amino acids. Here the CDR3 reads CASSPLTGGNLYGYTF. The CDR3 DNA sequence: TGTGCCAGCAGCCCCTTGACAGGGGGCAATCTGTATGGCTACACCTTC.

The gene calls are TRBV7-6 and TRBJ2-1, with TRBD1 as a possible D gene (6 bases). Between the trimmed V and J ends, which lost 7 bases and 0 bases, there was a span of 22 bases. The CDR3 contains 18 residues. Germline lookup yields CDR1 SGHVS and CDR2 FNYEAQ. CDR3 coding DNA: TGTGCCAGCATCAGGGGAACTAGTCCGCTAAGCTCCTACAATGAGCAGTTCTTC. Encoded protein: CASIRGTSPLSSYNEQFF.

The rearrangement uses TRBV14 and TRBJ1-2; D gene ambiguous. CDR1 and CDR2 from the germline V gene are SGHDN and FVKESK. V gave up 4 bases and J gave up 2 bases, with 8 bases separating them. The CDR3 has 13 residues. The CDR3 protein is CASSPGGNYGYTF. The CDR3 region has the DNA TGTGCCAGCAGCCCGGGAGGGAACTATGGCTACACCTTC.

This chain connects TRBV7-2 to TRBJ1-2; possible D gene TRBD1, 5 bases. V shed 4 bases and J shed 3 bases, with 12 bases lying between them. CDR3 length: 14 amino acids. Germline V gives CDR1 SGHTA, CDR2 FQGNSA. CDR3 sequence: CASSSRRGYYGYTF. CDR3 bases: TGTGCCAGCAGCTCAAGGCGGGGGTACTATGGCTACACCTTC.

The chain recombines TRBV28 with TRBJ2-2; no clear D gene. This CDR3 is 12 amino acids long. Trimming stripped 3 bases from V and 8 bases from J, with 7 bases between. CDR1 MDHEN and CDR2 SYDVKM come from the germline V gene. CDR3 region: CASSLVRGELFF. CDR3 nucleotide sequence: TGTGCCAGCAGTTTGGTCCGGGGGGAGCTGTTTTTT.

The chain couples TRBV29-1 to TRBJ2-1; 9 positions match TRBD2. V trimming: 4 bases; J trimming: 4 bases; junction bases outside the gene matches: 8. Germline V lookup: CDR1 SQVTM, CDR2 ANQGSEA. The CDR3 is 15 residues long. CDR3 protein: CSVATLAGWYNEQFF. As DNA, the CDR3 is TGCAGCGTTGCGACGCTAGCGGGGTGGTACAATGAGCAGTTCTTC.

The chain has TRBV4-2 and TRBJ2-1; TRBD2 might be the D (6 bases). V lost 1 base to trimming and J lost 4 bases, with 11 bases between them. The length of the CDR3 is 15 residues. Germline V gives CDR1 LGHNA, CDR2 YNFKEQ. The CDR3 spells CASSQGAGGYNEQFF. CDR3 nucleotides: TGTGCCAGCAGCCAAGGGGCCGGGGGATACAATGAGCAGTTCTTC.

This clone has a handful of counts. The chain carries TRBV11-2 and TRBJ2-5, with D perhaps TRBD2 (6 bases). Germline CDR1 and CDR2: SGHAT and FQNNGV. There are 16 residues in the CDR3. Between the trimmed V and J ends, which lost 1 base and 1 base, there was a span of 13 bases. The CDR3 spells CASSLGVAGRQETQYF. Here the CDR3 DNA reads TGTGCCAGCAGCTTAGGGGTTGCGGGGCGCCAAGAGACCCAGTACTTC. Filled out from reference TRBV11-2 and TRBJ2-5, the complete variable domain reads EAGVAQSPRYKIIEKRQSVAFWCNPISGHATLYWYQQILGQGPKLLIQFQNNGVVDDSQLPKDRFSAERLKGVDSTLKIQPAKLEDSAVYLCASSLGVAGRQETQYFGPGTRLLVL.